The entry below gives a single TCR beta chain sequence along with its context. The antigen remains unidentified. The source of the sample is a study of T cells in Graves' hyperthyroidism and ophthalmopathy. Germline V CDR1 and CDR2: SGHAT, FQNNGV. V lost 8 bases to trimming and J lost 7 bases, with 9 bases between them. CDR3 length equals 11 residues. Study-wide points: Ophthalmopathy, as predicted by the model, came a median roughly 6.3 months after the prediction. Stable hyperthyroidism and ophthalmopathy were separated using 13 V-J signatures. Most clonotypes that expanded in the thyroid above 0.001 also showed up in blood.

From RNA transcripts, TCR beta CDR3 regions were amplified. During a first-round RT-PCR of the TCR CDR3, the HTBI primer set was used. Each CDR3 protein is one row after TCRdb ran MiXCR on the multiplex PCR reads. The sample yields more than 500,000 distinct CDR3 sequences, about 45% seen once. Pregnant or lactating patients were excluded, as were those with uncontrolled infection or other autoimmune disease. Sequencing used peripheral blood or thyroid tissue (not recorded which). This receptor was identified in an adult woman with Graves' disease, either hyperthyroidism or ophthalmopathy (not recorded which). The chain combines TRBV11-2 with TRBJ1-5; D possibly corresponds to TRBD1 (5 bases). The CDR3 nucleotides are TGTGCCAGCGAGGGGAACCAGCCCCAGCATTTT. It codes for CASEGNQPQHF.